This T cell receptor beta chain was recovered during a study of metastatic and nonmetastatic thyroid tumors. By share of the sample, this clone is medium-sized. This CDR3 comprises 11 residues. V was cut by 6 bases and J by 5 bases, with 7 bases left in between. In germline, CDR1 is MNHNS, CDR2 SASEGT. TCRdb recomputed clones from the PCR reads via MiXCR. Among roughly 89,000 clones listed, roughly an eighth were seen once. Thyroid surgery was performed in patients who had received no treatment beforehand. The J gene is TRBJ1-2, the V gene TRBV6-1; no clear D gene. The TCR originated in a female donor with papillary thyroid cancer or a benign thyroid nodule (not recorded which). Some clones in this sample may be carry-over from other donors' samples. Sequences were obtained from tumor tissue. DNA of the CDR3: TGTGCCAGCAGCCCAAAATATGGCTACACCTTC. Protein product: CASSPKYGYTF.